A single TCR beta chain is shown here with its context. One end of the junction is discordant with germline, which a read error may explain. The TCR beta library used iRepertoire HTBI primers with Arm-PCR amplification of CDR3. Using its own MiXCR run on the multiplex PCR reads, TCRdb lists one record per CDR3 protein. The sample has some 280,000 distinct CDR3 sequences, around 23% seen once. The data are from a study of regulatory T cells in long-lasting Graves disease. Regarding time point: persistent/refractory GD, antithyroid drugs over 5 years with positive TRAb. Extracted PBMC RNA gave rise to the TCR library. Here the sequenced sample was peripheral blood mononuclear cells (PBMCs), taken when the disease was refractory, from a patient treated with antithyroid drugs. This TCR came from a female donor with Graves disease.

For the CDR3, the DNA is TGTGCCAGTAGTACAGGGACAGGTAGTGACACTGAAGCTTCCTTT. Its translation: CASSTGTGSDTEASF. The J gene is TRBJ1-1, the V gene TRBV19; the match to TRBD1 covers 8 bases. The CDR3 consists of 15 residues. The V gene's germline CDR1 is LNHDA and CDR2 SQIVND (reference sequence).